Below are 17 T cell receptor beta chains sequenced from a single sample in a study of cytomegalovirus exposure and HLA in healthy donors. PCR used 60 Vbeta primers and 13 Jbeta primers. Profiled with immunoSEQ multiplex PCR; TCRdb holds only in-frame clones, not every one. This sample carries under 200,000 clones, roughly 74% of them seen once, and the ten largest clones take around 4.7%. The sequencing sample was made of PBMCs. Receptors were obtained from a male donor in good health and CMV-seronegative.

The chain uses TRBV10-3 and TRBJ2-6; weak D call: TRBD1 (6 bases). The CDR3 is 15 amino acids. CDR1 ENHRY and CDR2 SYGVKD come from the germline V gene. With 7 bases removed from V and 1 base from J, the gap between germline ends came to 11 bases. The CDR3 here is CAINGGASGANVLTF. The CDR3 coding sequence is TGTGCCATCAATGGGGGCGCTTCTGGGGCCAACGTCCTGACTTTC.

The CDR3 here is CACKREQGHTEAFF. In DNA form, the CDR3 reads TGTGCCTGTAAAAGGGAACAGGGGCATACTGAAGCTTTCTTT. V gene TRBV2 combines with J gene TRBJ1-1; 7 bases fit TRBD1. The CDR3 extends over 14 amino acids. CDR1 and CDR2 from the germline V gene are SNHLY and FYNNEI. The V gene end was trimmed by 11 bases and the J gene end by 5 bases; junction bases not matched to a gene: 14.

The table lists this clone with a few counts. V is TRBV6-5 and J is TRBJ1-4; D remains unclear. The CDR3 is made up of 16 amino acids. Looked up from germline, CDR1 is MNHEY and CDR2 is SVGAGI. V lost 0 bases to trimming and J lost 2 bases, with 10 bases between them. CDR3 in amino acids: CASSYSTGSTNEKLFF. CDR3 nucleotide sequence: TGTGCCAGCAGTTACTCTACGGGATCCACTAATGAAAAACTGTTTTTT.

The V and J genes are TRBV2 and TRBJ1-3; D gene unclear. V was shortened by 5 bases and J by 6 bases, with 5 bases between the two germline ends. Germline CDR1 is SNHLY and CDR2 is FYNNEI. The length of the CDR3 is 11 residues. This CDR3 is CASSLKNTIYF. The CDR3 coding sequence is TGTGCCAGCAGTCTTAAAAACACCATATATTTT.

V is TRBV7-6 and J is TRBJ2-1; D unresolved. This CDR3 comprises 12 residues. CDR1 and CDR2 from the germline V gene are SGHVS and FNYEAQ. The ends were cut back, 11 bases at V and 1 base at J, with 9 bases in the middle. The CDR3 here is CASFSSYNEQFF. In nucleotides, the CDR3 is TGTGCCTCCTTCTCTTCCTACAATGAGCAGTTCTTC.

The chain is built from TRBV5-1 and TRBJ2-3, with D maybe TRBD1 (6 bases). Germline V gene data show CDR1 as SGHRS and CDR2 as YFSETQ. V gave up 3 bases and J gave up 2 bases, with 13 bases separating them. The length of the CDR3 is 15 residues. The CDR3 bases are TGCGCCAGCAGCTGGGCCAGGGGAGACACAGATACGCAGTATTTT. Translating it yields CASSWARGDTDTQYF.

The chain links TRBV5-1 to TRBJ1-2; tentatively, D is TRBD1 (6 bases). This CDR3 has 14 residues. Trimming removed 0 bases at V and 0 bases at J, with 6 bases between. The germline V gene encodes CDR1 SGHRS and CDR2 YFSETQ. CDR3 in DNA: TGCGCCAGCAGCTTGGGACAGGCTAACTATGGCTACACCTTC. As protein: CASSLGQANYGYTF.

V gene TRBV5-5 combines with J gene TRBJ2-7, with D uncertain. V shed 4 bases and J shed 5 bases, with 16 bases lying between them. In germline, CDR1 is SGHKS, CDR2 YYEKEE (reference sequence). CDR3 size: 14 residues. This CDR3 reads CASSPLGRVHEQYF. In DNA, the CDR3 is TGTGCCAGCAGCCCGCTCGGCCGGGTCCACGAGCAGTACTTC.

The chain carries TRBV7-5 and TRBJ2-3; TRBD2 is the table's D call and was not checked against the DNA. TRBV7-5 is classified as a pseudogene. The CDR3 loop spans 17 amino acids. CDR3 residues: CARSSIASGRATDTQYF. CDR3 sequence (DNA): TGTGCCAGAAGCTCGATCGCCAGCGGGAGGGCCACAGATACGCAGTATTTT.

In its sample, this clone was seen a few times. V is TRBV5-6 and J is TRBJ2-6, with 9 bases identical to TRBD1. The J segment lost 0 bases and the V segment lost 3 bases, leaving 10 bases of the junction unmatched. Germline lookup yields CDR1 SGHDT and CDR2 YYEEEE. The CDR3 runs 19 residues. In DNA, the CDR3 is TGTGCCAGCAGCTCCAGCACAGGGGGCCCCTACTCTGGGGCCAACGTCCTGACTTTC. The encoded protein is CASSSSTGGPYSGANVLTF. Complete variable domain (other parts from reference TRBV5-6 and TRBJ2-6): DAGVTQSPTHLIKTRGQQVTLRCSPKSGHDTVSWYQQALGQGPQFIFQYYEEEERQRGNFPDRFSGHQFPNYSSELNVNALLLGDSALYLCASSSSTGGPYSGANVLTFGAGSRLTVL.

To note about this clone: Within the sample, other DNA sequences also encode this same CDR3. DNA of the CDR3: TGTGCCAGCCTCCGGGACAGGGGCTCACCCCTCCACTTT. It specifies CASLRDRGSPLHF. The chain has TRBV6-5 and TRBJ1-6, with TRBD1 matching over 10 bases. Germline V gene lookup returns CDR1 MNHEY and CDR2 SVGAGI. V trimming: 8 bases; J trimming: 10 bases; junction bases outside the gene matches: 5. The CDR3 totals 13 residues.

Here the CDR3 reads CASSIGGSGYTF. CDR3 coding DNA: TGTGCCAGTAGTATAGGGGGCTCTGGCTACACCTTC. This rearrangement joins TRBV19 to TRBJ1-2; D is perhaps TRBD1 (5 bases). The CDR3 covers 12 residues. V lost 1 base and J 7 bases, leaving 7 bases between the germline ends. CDR1 is LNHDA and CDR2 is SQIVND in the germline V gene (reference sequence).

The chain is built from TRBV11-2 and TRBJ1-5; D unresolved. Trimming shortened V by 2 bases and J by 7 bases, and 9 bases separated the two germline ends. Per the germline V gene, CDR1 is SGHAT and CDR2 is FQNNGV. The CDR3 is 13 amino acids. This chain's CDR3 is CASSLTITQPQHF. CDR3 bases: TGTGCCAGCAGCTTAACAATCACCCAGCCCCAGCATTTT.

The J gene is TRBJ2-7, the V gene TRBV27; 12 bases align to TRBD1. J lost 6 bases, V lost 2 bases, and 8 bases had no gene match. CDR3 length equals 16 residues. Germline-derived CDR1 and CDR2 are MNHEY and SMNVEV (reference sequence). The CDR3 region has the DNA TGTGCCAGCAGTTTAGGACCGGGACAGGGGGCGGGCGAGCAGTACTTC. Translation: CASSLGPGQGAGEQYF.

This chain uses TRBV7-6 with TRBJ1-4, with D maybe TRBD1 (6 bases). Deletions cut 6 bases from V and 0 bases from J, with 14 bases between. There are 16 residues in the CDR3. Per germline, CDR1 SGHVS and CDR2 FNYEAQ. The CDR3 DNA reads as TGTGCCAGCAGTTCTAGGGCAGGGGCAACTAATGAAAAACTGTTTTTT. This gives the protein CASSSRAGATNEKLFF.

The chain has TRBV19 and TRBJ1-1, with 7 nucleotides matching TRBD1. This CDR3 is 15 amino acids long. V lost 3 bases to trimming and J lost 3 bases; unmatched junction nucleotides: 7. The germline V gene has CDR1 LNHDA and CDR2 SQIVND (reference sequence). The DNA of the CDR3 is TGTGCCAGTAGTATTTTCAGGGGGGTGGACACTGAAGCTTTCTTT. Amino acid sequence: CASSIFRGVDTEAFF.

This clone appeared a few times. The chain joins TRBV21-1 to TRBJ2-2; the D segment call TRBD2 is taken from the table without a DNA check. TRBV21-1 is described as a pseudogene. The CDR3 totals 19 residues. The CDR3: CASSKAATRPTPNTGELFF. The CDR3, as DNA: TGTGCCAGCAGCAAAGCAGCGACTAGACCGACTCCAAACACCGGGGAGCTGTTTTTT.